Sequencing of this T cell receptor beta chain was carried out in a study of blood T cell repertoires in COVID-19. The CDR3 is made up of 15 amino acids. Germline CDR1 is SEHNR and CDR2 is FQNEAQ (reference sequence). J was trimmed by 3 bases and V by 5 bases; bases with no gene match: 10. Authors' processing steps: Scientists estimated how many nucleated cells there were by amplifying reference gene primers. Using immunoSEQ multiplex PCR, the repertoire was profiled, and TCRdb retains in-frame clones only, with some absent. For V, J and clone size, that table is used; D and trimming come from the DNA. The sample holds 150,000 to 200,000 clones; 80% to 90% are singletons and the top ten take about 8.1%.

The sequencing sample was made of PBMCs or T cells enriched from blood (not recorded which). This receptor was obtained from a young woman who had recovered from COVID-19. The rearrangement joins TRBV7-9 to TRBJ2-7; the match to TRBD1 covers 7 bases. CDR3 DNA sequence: TGTGCCAGCAGCCTGGGCATCCGGGACAGCTACGAGCAGTACTTC. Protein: CASSLGIRDSYEQYF.